This TCR beta chain appears in the sequencing data of a study of cytomegalovirus exposure and HLA in healthy donors. The wider study: The same platform used for the 666 first-cohort repertoires was also used for the roughly 120 validation repertoires, as a later analysis reported.

Broader study findings: The investigators catalogued some 150 TCR beta chains as cytomegalovirus-associated.

Notes on this clone: The antigen is undetermined.

Per germline, CDR1 SGHTA and CDR2 FQGNSA. This CDR3 contains 14 residues. V lost 6 bases and J lost 2; bases outside the gene matches: 3. The method was immunoSEQ multiplex PCR; TCRdb's version includes in-frame clones alone and lacks a portion of them. Among around 130,000 clones, just under 90% were seen once, and the ten largest hold about 3.7%. The TCR was taken from a man younger than 40 in good health and CMV-seronegative. This chain uses TRBV7-2 with TRBJ2-2; 7 bases align to TRBD2. Sample: PBMCs. The CDR3 spells CASRGLPNTGELFF. The CDR3 coding sequence is TGTGCCAGCAGGGGACTACCCAACACCGGGGAGCTGTTTTTT.